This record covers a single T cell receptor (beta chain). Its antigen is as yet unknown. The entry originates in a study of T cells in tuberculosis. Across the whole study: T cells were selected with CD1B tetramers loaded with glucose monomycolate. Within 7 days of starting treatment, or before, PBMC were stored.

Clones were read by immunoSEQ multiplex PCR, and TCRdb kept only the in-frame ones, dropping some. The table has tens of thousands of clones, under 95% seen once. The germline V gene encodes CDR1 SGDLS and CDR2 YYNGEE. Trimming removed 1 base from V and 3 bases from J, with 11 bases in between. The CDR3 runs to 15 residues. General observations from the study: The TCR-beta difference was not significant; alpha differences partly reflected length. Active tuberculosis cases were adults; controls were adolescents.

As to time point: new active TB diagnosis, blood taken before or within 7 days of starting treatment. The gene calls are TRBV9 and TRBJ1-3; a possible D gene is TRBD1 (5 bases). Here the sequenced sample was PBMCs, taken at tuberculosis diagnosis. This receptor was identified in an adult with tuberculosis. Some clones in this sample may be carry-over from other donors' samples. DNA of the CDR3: TGTGCCAGCAGCGTAATAGCTACAGGTGGAAACACCATATATTTT. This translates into CASSVIATGGNTIYF. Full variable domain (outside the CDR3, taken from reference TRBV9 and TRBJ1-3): DSGVTQTPKHLITATGQRVTLRCSPRSGDLSVYWYQQSLDQGLQFLIQYYNGEERAKGNILERFSAQQFPDLHSELNLSSLELGDSALYFCASSVIATGGNTIYFGEGSWLTVV.